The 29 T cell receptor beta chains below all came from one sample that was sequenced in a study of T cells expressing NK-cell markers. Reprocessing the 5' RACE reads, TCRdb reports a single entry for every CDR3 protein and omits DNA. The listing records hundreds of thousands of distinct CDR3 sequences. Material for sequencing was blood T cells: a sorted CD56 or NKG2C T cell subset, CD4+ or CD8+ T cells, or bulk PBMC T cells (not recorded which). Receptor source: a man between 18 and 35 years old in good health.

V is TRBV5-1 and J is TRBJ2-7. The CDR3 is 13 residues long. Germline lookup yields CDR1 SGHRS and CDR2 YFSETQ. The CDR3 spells CASPLGIPYEQYF.

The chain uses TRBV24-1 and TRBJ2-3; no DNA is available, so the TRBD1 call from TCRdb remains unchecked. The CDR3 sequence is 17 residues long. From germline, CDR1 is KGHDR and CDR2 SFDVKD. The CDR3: CATSDPPGRGLTDTQYF.

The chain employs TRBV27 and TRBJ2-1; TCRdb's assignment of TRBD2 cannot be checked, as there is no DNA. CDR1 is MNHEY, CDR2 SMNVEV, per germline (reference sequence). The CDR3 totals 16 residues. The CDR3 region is CASSLGLAGPYNEQFF.

The CDR3 is CSAILGSPRLYSTDTQYF. The rearrangement links TRBV20-1 to TRBJ2-3. Germline V gene lookup returns CDR1 DFQATT and CDR2 SNEGSKA (reference sequence). This CDR3 region has 18 residues.

CDR3 residues: CASSLGVGHTGELFF. The chain is built from TRBV12-3 or TRBV12-4 and TRBJ2-2. This CDR3 is 15 amino acids long.

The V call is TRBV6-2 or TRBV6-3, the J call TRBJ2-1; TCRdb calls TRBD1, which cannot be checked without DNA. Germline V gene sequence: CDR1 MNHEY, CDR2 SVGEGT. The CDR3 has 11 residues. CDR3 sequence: CASSVLGKQFF.

CDR3 sequence: CASKDEGADTQYF. The chain has TRBV2 and TRBJ2-3. Germline assignment: CDR1 SNHLY and CDR2 FYNNEI. The CDR3 covers 13 residues.

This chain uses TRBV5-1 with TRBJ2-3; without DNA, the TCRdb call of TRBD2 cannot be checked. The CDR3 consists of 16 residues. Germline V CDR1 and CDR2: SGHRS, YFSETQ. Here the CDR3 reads CASSLAEAGVADTQYF.

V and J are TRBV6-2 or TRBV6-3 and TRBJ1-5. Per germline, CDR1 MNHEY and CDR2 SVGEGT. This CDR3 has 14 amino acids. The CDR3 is CASTPGSPDQPQHF.

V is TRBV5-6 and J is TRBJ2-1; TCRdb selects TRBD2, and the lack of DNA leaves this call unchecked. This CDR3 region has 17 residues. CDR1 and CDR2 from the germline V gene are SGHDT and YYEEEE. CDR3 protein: CASSVISGRQDYNEQFF.

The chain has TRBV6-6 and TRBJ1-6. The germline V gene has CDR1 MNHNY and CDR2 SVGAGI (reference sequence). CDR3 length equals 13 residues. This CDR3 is CASSYSKAAPLHF.

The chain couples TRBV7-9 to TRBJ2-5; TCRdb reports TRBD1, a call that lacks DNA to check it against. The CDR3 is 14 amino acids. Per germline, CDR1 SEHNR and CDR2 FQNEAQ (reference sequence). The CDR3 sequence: CASTPGGGWETQYF.

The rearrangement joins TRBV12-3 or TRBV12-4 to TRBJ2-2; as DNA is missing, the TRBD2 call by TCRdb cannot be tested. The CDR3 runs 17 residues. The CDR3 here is CASTPNPPSGRTGELFF.

CDR3 loop: CSARSTAKETQYF. The chain links TRBV20-1 to TRBJ2-5. Germline-derived CDR1 and CDR2 are DFQATT and SNEGSKA (reference sequence). This CDR3 spans 13 amino acids.

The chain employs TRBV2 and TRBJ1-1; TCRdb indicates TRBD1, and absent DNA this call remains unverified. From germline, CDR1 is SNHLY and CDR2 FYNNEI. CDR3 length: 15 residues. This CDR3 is CASVGQGLMNTEAFF.

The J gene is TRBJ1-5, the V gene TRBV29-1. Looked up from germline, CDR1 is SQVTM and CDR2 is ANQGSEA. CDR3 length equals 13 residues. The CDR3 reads CSVAANPNQPQHF.

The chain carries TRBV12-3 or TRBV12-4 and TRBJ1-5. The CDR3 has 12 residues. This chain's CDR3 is CASSALKSPQHF.

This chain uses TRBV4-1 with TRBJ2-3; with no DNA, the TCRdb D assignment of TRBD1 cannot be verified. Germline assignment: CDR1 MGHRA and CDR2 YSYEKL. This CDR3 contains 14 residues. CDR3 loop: CASSVGQGTDTQYF.

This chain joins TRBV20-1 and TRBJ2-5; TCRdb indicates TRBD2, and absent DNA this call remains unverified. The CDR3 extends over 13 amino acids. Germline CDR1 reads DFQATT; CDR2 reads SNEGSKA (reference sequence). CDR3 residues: CSARLVSQETQYF.

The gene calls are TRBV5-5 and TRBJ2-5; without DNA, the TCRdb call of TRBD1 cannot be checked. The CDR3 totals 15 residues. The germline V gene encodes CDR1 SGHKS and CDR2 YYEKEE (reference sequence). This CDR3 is CASSLDVLSRETQYF.

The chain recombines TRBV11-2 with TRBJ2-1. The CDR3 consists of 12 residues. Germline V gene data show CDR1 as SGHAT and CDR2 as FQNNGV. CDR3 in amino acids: CASSLDRWKQFF.

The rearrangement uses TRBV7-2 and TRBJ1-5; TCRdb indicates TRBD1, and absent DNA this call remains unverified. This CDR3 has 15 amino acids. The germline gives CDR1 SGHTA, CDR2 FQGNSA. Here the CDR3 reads CASSPGQGSDQPQHF.

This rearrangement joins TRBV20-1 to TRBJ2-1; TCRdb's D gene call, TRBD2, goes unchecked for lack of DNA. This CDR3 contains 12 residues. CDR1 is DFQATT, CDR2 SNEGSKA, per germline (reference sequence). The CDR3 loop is CSGREAHNEQFF.

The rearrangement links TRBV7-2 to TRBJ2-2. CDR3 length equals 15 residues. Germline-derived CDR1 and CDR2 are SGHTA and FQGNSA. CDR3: CASSLQKDQTGELFF.

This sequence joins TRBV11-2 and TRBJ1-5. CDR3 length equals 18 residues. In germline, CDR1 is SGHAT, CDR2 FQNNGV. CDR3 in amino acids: CASSLDPGWKDGNQPQHF.

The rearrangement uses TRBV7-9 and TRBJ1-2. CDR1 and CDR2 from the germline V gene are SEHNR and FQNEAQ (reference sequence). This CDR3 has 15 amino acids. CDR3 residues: CASSLAGTRNYGYTF.

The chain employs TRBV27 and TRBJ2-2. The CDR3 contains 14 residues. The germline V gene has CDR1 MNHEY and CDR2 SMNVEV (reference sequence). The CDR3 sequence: CASSFEVLTGELFF.

CDR3: CASSQDRSWAGELFF. The chain uses TRBV4-2 and TRBJ2-2. This CDR3 has 15 residues. CDR1 and CDR2 (germline): LGHNA, YNFKEQ.

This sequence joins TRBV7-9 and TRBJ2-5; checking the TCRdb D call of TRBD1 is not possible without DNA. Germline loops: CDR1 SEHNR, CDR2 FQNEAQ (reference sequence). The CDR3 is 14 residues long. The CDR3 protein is CASSLNKKDAPAHF.